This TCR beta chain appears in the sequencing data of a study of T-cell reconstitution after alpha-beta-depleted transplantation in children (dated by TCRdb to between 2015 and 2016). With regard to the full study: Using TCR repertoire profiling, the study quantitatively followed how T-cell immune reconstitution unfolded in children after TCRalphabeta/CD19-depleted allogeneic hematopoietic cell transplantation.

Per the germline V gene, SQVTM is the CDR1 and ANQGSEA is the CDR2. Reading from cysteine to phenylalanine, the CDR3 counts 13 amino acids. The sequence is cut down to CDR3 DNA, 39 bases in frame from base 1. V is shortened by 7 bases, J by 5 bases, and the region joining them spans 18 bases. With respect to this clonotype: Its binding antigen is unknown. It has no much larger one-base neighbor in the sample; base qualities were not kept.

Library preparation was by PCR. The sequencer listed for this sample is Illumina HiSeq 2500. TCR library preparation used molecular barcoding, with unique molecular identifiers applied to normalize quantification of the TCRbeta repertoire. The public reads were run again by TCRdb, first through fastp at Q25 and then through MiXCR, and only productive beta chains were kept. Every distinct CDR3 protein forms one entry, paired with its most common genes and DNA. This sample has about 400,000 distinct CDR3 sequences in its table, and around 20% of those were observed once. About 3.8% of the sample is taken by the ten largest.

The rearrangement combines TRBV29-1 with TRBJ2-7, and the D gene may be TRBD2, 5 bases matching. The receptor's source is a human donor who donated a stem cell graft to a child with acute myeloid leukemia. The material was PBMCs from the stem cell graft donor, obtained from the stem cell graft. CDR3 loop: CSAAAGYFDEQYF. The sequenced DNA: TGCAGCGCGGCTGCGGGCTATTTCGACGAGCAGTACTTC.